The clone carrying this T cell receptor (beta chain) was seen only once. The antigen is not known. Time point specified: week 35, safety follow-up. The content of each vaccine dose was 300 ug of mutant IDH1 20-mer peptide, and topical imiquimod accompanied it. Newly diagnosed WHO grade 3 or 4 IDH1-mutant, ATRX-lost astrocytomas were identified in the donors. The CDR3 has 15 amino acids. J gave up 4 bases and V 2 bases, and 6 bases lay outside the gene matches. Per the germline V gene, CDR1 is MNHEY and CDR2 is SVGAGI. The sample is drawn from a study of a mutant IDH1 vaccine in newly diagnosed glioma. Study context: In some groups vaccination began 4-6 weeks post-radiotherapy; others received it with temozolomide. Treated patients were roughly 60% male, about 38% female, mean age roughly 40 years. General study results and limits: Detectable vaccine-induced immune responses arose in approximately 93% of patients.

TCRdb's copy holds only in-frame clones and misses some; the assay was immunoSEQ multiplex PCR. This sample has tens of thousands of clones, with less than 80% found just once. The origin of this receptor is a middle-aged man with glioma. This sample comprised PBMCs, obtained from a glioma patient whose treatment included an IDH1 peptide vaccine. The rearrangement links TRBV6-5 to TRBJ2-3; 7 nucleotides agree with TRBD1. The CDR3 reads CASSYPGQGADTQYF. The CDR3 DNA reads TGTGCCAGCAGTTACCCAGGGCAGGGGGCAGATACGCAGTATTTT.